This TCR beta chain is from a study of CD8 T cells in Susac syndrome (dated by TCRdb to the late 2010s). Study-level background: The study used repertoire sequencing to test whether antigen drove CD8+ T cell activation and differentiation in Susac syndrome. Findings and caveats that apply to the study as a whole: The study acknowledged that relatively few individuals were included in the TCR sequencing and HLA analysis.

Peripheral blood CD8+ and CD4+ T cells from healthy donors, Susac syndrome patients and multiple sclerosis patients were profiled using high-throughput TCR beta sequencing. The multiple sclerosis controls were treatment-naive patients whose relapsing-remitting disease, either stable or active, fulfilled the revised McDonald criteria. Bulk CD8+ and CD4+ T cells were purified magnetically by negative isolation, whereas CD8+ TEMRA cells were enriched by FACS. Blood was collected in EDTA tubes and processed within 24 hours, with PBMCs isolated through density gradient centrifugation. PBMCs intended for TCR sequencing were cryopreserved in liquid nitrogen and thawed later in a water bath at 37 degrees C. Purity of sorted or isolated CD4+, CD8+ and CD8+ TEMRA cells was at least 90%. V loses 5 bases, J loses 0 bases, and the germline ends lie 17 bases apart. Inclusive of the bounding cysteine and phenylalanine, the CDR3 is 16 residues long. Of all the DNA, just the CDR3 is kept, 48 bases in frame from base 1. CDR1 and CDR2 were assigned from the germline V gene as SGHTA and FQGNSA.

RNA was extracted using the RNeasy kit, and about 0.45 to 1 ug of the RNA was reverse transcribed with random hexamers. TCR beta CDR3 regions were amplified with the immunoSEQ multiplex PCR assay covering 54 Vbeta and 13 Jbeta segments. PCR amplification bias was corrected using a synthetic template baseline for primer optimization and computational correction. The study's own analysis went as follows. Reads were annotated to V, D and J genes according to IMGT and were analyzed with immunoSEQ Analyzer, with only productive sequences retained. Clonality was computed as one minus Shannon entropy normalized by log2 of the number of productive unique sequences. For each patient and control, public and private clones were evaluated within the 100 most prevalent clones. A clone was defined as Susac-specific if it was absent from the healthy and MS cohorts, from roughly 1,000 published viral clones and from other ImmuneACCESS disease sequences. TCRdb redid the processing of the public reads, applying fastp at Q25 and MiXCR, and retained in-frame beta chains. One record per CDR3 amino acid sequence lists the most common genes and DNA. V and J calls and clone size were set by TCRdb, not the authors. The sample table records more than 250,000 distinct CDR3 sequences; about 91% of these occur just once. The top ten hold roughly 0.07% of the sample.

As regards this clonotype: Its antigen has not been determined. It has no much larger one-base neighbor in the sample; base qualities were not kept.

The source of this sequence is a human donor with multiple sclerosis. The rearranged segments are TRBV7-2 and TRBJ2-7; the D gene assignment is ambiguous. Material: CD4+ T cells from PBMCs. The CDR3 here reads CASSRGSTVSSYEQYF. The sequenced DNA: TGTGCCAGCAGCCGTGGGTCGACGGTGAGCTCCTACGAGCAGTACTTC.